The 10 T cell receptor beta chains listed next were all sequenced from one sample in a study of cytomegalovirus exposure and HLA in healthy donors. In the PCR, 60 Vbeta and 13 Jbeta primers were used. TCRdb's table, derived via immunoSEQ multiplex PCR, lists solely in-frame clones and lacks some. This table has over 130,000 clones, 82% appearing once. The sequenced sample consisted of PBMCs. The origin of the receptors is a male donor in good health and CMV-seronegative.

The chain is built from TRBV7-9 and TRBJ2-1, with 9 bases that match TRBD2. Trimming at V came to 5 bases and at J to 3 bases, leaving 11 bases not matched to a gene. The germline gives CDR1 SEHNR, CDR2 FQNEAQ (reference sequence). CDR3 length: 17 residues. The DNA of the CDR3 is TGTGCCAGCAGCCCCGCGACCGGGACTAGCTTCTACAATGAGCAGTTCTTC. As protein: CASSPATGTSFYNEQFF.

The genes are TRBV15 and TRBJ2-2, with 9 nucleotides matching TRBD1. The ends lost 0 bases at V and 6 bases at J; junction bases unmatched: 2. Germline V gene sequence: CDR1 LNHNV, CDR2 YYDKDF (reference sequence). The CDR3 loop spans 15 amino acids. CDR3 nucleotides: TGTGCCACCAGCAGAGAACAGGGGGCCTCCGGGGAGCTGTTTTTT. Translation: CATSREQGASGELFF.

In the case of this clone: Compared with germline, one end of the junction differs, possibly owing to a read error. V is TRBV7-9 and J is TRBJ1-1; possible D gene TRBD1, 6 bases. The germline V gene has CDR1 SEHNR and CDR2 FQNEAQ (reference sequence). This CDR3 has 12 residues. CDR3 sequence reads: CSSRGGDTEAFF. CDR3 coding DNA: TGTTCCAGCCGCGGGGGCGACACTGAAGCTTTCTTT. Full variable domain (rest looked up from reference TRBV7-9 and TRBJ1-1): DTGVSQNPRHKITKRGQNVTFRCDPISEHNRLYWYRQTLGQGPEFLTYFQNEAQLEKSRLLSDRFSAERPKGSFSTLEIQRTEQGDSAMYLCSSRGGDTEAFFGQGTRLTVV.

The chain links TRBV9 to TRBJ1-1; D is possibly TRBD1 (6 bases). The germline V and J ends were trimmed by 2 bases and 1 base, with 6 bases remaining between them. The CDR3 covers 13 residues. The V gene's germline CDR1 is SGDLS and CDR2 YYNGEE. CDR3 bases: TGTGCCAGCAGCGTGACAGGGAACACTGAAGCTTTCTTT. Amino acid sequence: CASSVTGNTEAFF.

V is TRBV4-3 and J is TRBJ2-3; D may be TRBD2 (6 bases). V was cut by 0 bases and J by 3 bases, with 10 bases left in between. Germline V lookup: CDR1 LGHNA, CDR2 YSLEER. The CDR3 runs 15 residues. The CDR3 reads CASSQDRGNTDTQYF. In nucleotides, the CDR3 is TGCGCCAGCAGCCAAGATCGCGGGAATACAGATACGCAGTATTTT.

V usage is TRBV7-2 and J usage is TRBJ1-5; weak D call: TRBD1 (5 bases). Per germline, CDR1 SGHTA and CDR2 FQGNSA. The CDR3 has 16 amino acids. V was pared by 3 bases and J by 0 bases, with 12 bases between. The chain's CDR3 is CASSLGGVNSNQPQHF. Here the CDR3 DNA reads TGTGCCAGCAGCTTGGGAGGGGTTAATAGCAATCAGCCCCAGCATTTT.

This chain joins TRBV27 and TRBJ2-1; 9 bases agree with TRBD2. The CDR3 is 16 amino acids. V gave up 4 bases and J gave up 9 bases; unmatched junction bases: 13. Germline V gene sequence: CDR1 MNHEY, CDR2 SMNVEV (reference sequence). The CDR3: CASSSRHPGLAGEQFF. CDR3 nucleotide sequence: TGTGCCAGCAGTTCCAGGCACCCGGGACTAGCTGGTGAGCAGTTCTTC.

The chain uses TRBV6-1 and TRBJ2-3; 7 bases align to TRBD1. This CDR3 has 15 amino acids. Germline-derived CDR1 and CDR2 are MNHNS and SASEGT. V shed 5 bases and J 2 bases; nucleotides not matched to a gene: 7. The CDR3 coding sequence is TGTGCCAGCAGTAGTTTAACAGGGGCCACAGATACGCAGTATTTT. Residues: CASSSLTGATDTQYF.

The chain links TRBV14 to TRBJ2-7; the D is unclear. Looked up from germline, CDR1 is SGHDN and CDR2 is FVKESK. The CDR3 has 15 amino acids. V lost 3 bases to trimming and J lost 2 bases, with 14 bases between them. The CDR3 DNA reads as TGTGCCAGCAGCCACCCGGTAGAGGCTCCCTACGAGCAGTACTTC. Residues: CASSHPVEAPYEQYF.

V and J are TRBV9 and TRBJ2-1, with D possibly matching TRBD1 (5 bases). Between the trimmed V and J ends, which lost 4 bases and 8 bases, there was a span of 16 bases. Germline lookup yields CDR1 SGDLS and CDR2 YYNGEE. This CDR3 is built from 14 residues. CDR3: CASSPFGHTDEQFF. The CDR3 region has the DNA TGTGCCAGCAGCCCTTTCGGACATACGGATGAGCAGTTCTTC.